The 4 T cell receptor beta chains in this list originate from one sample, sequenced in a study of blood T cell repertoires in COVID-19. The protocol was immunoSEQ multiplex PCR, while the TCRdb copy is restricted to in-frame clones and leaves out a portion. The sample has 150,000 to 200,000 clones, about 92% seen once. Material for sequencing was peripheral blood. All receptors come from a young man with COVID-19, enrolled during active disease.

This chain uses TRBV6-4 with TRBJ2-1; 12 bases align to TRBD2. This CDR3 is 18 amino acids long. Germline V gene data show CDR1 as MRHNA and CDR2 as SNTAGT. V shed 1 base and J 6 bases; nucleotides not matched to a gene: 10. The CDR3 sequence is CASSDYPPSGGAPNEQFF. The CDR3 DNA reads TGTGCCAGCAGTGACTACCCCCCTAGCGGGGGGGCACCCAATGAGCAGTTCTTC.

This chain uses TRBV4-3 with TRBJ2-5, with D uncertain. Per germline, CDR1 LGHNA and CDR2 YSLEER. This CDR3 is 15 amino acids long. V dropped 0 bases and J dropped 5 bases, with 13 bases sitting between them. In nucleotides, the CDR3 is TGCGCCAGCAGCCAAGATCTGTTGCCCAGGGAGACCCAGTACTTC. Its protein product is CASSQDLLPRETQYF.

DNA for the CDR3: TGTGCCAGCAGCCGCGGGAGGAACGGGGAGCAGTACTTC. It translates to CASSRGRNGEQYF. The V and J genes are TRBV14 and TRBJ2-7; 8 bases match TRBD2. Germline loops: CDR1 SGHDN, CDR2 FVKESK. The CDR3 is 13 residues long. The V segment lost 4 bases and the J segment 7 bases; nucleotides outside the gene matches: 6.

CDR3 DNA sequence: TGTGCCAGCAGCCAAGAGGCGGTTCTCCAGCCCCAGCATTTT. Translating gives CASSQEAVLQPQHF. The chain has TRBV3-1 (or the pseudogene TRBV3-2) and TRBJ1-5; D gene uncertain. Germline CDR1 and CDR2: LGHDT and YNNKEL (reference sequence). Trimming removed 0 bases at V and 7 bases at J, with 10 bases between. The CDR3 runs to 14 residues.